This T cell receptor beta chain was profiled in a study of T cell repertoires in cytomegalovirus infection. As regards this clonotype: Its antigen is unknown.

TCRdb reprocessed the reads via MiXCR and lists one record per CDR3 protein. Seen here are 650,000 to 900,000 distinct CDR3 sequences, 29% observed once, and the top ten hold around 13%. V shed 5 bases and J shed 4 bases, with 11 bases lying between them. Per the germline V gene, CDR1 is DFQATT and CDR2 is SNEGSKA (reference sequence). CDR3 length: 13 residues. The chain couples TRBV20-1 to TRBJ2-2; D gene unclear. The TCR sequence derives from a human donor in good health (CMV status not recorded). Some clones in this sample may be carry-over from other donors' samples. Sequences were derived from cultured CD8+ T cells from PBMCs, sampled from culture after CMV antigen stimulation. This CDR3 is CSAFGHSTGELFF. The DNA for the CDR3 is TGCAGTGCTTTTGGGCACAGCACCGGGGAGCTGTTTTTT.